These 27 T cell receptor beta chains share one sample of origin, sequenced in a study of OX40 agonist ivuxolimab in advanced cancers. Sequencing used immunoSEQ multiplex PCR; TCRdb keeps in-frame clones, though not all of them. The sample comprises tens of thousands of clones, 80% to 90% of which are singletons, and around 1.6% rests with the top ten. Source: CD4+ or CD8+ T cells sorted from blood, taken in a trial of the OX40 agonist ivuxolimab. The receptors derive from an adult with an advanced solid tumor such as melanoma, head and neck, liver or kidney cancer.

This chain's CDR3 is CASSAVGVSSYNEQFF. The CDR3 nucleotides are TGTGCCAGTAGCGCCGTGGGGGTGAGCTCCTACAATGAGCAGTTCTTC. The V gene is TRBV19, the J gene TRBJ2-1; D could derive from TRBD1 or TRBD2 (5 bases each). Trimming left V 6 bases short and J 0 bases short, with 15 bases between. Germline assignment: CDR1 LNHDA and CDR2 SQIVND (reference sequence). CDR3 length equals 16 residues.

The V call is TRBV9, the J call TRBJ2-2; the D gene is possibly TRBD1 (6 bases). There are 14 residues in the CDR3. Per the germline V gene, CDR1 is SGDLS and CDR2 is YYNGEE. Trimming removed 0 bases at V and 9 bases at J, with 12 bases between. The CDR3 sequence is CASSVDLGARELFF. In nucleotides, the CDR3 is TGTGCCAGCAGCGTAGATCTGGGGGCTAGGGAGCTGTTTTTT.

This clone was seen once. The chain links TRBV5-6 to TRBJ2-3; D possibly corresponds to TRBD1 (5 bases). V was cut by 3 bases and J by 1 base, with 18 bases left in between. Germline lookup yields CDR1 SGHDT and CDR2 YYEEEE. The CDR3 has 17 amino acids. The CDR3 region is CASSSTKRSRGTDTQYF. The CDR3 DNA reads TGTGCCAGCAGCTCTACTAAAAGATCCAGGGGCACAGATACGCAGTATTTT.

The chain couples TRBV19 to TRBJ2-4; 9 bases are a match to TRBD1. Looked up from germline, CDR1 is LNHDA and CDR2 is SQIVND (reference sequence). V trimming: 6 bases; J trimming: 4 bases; junction bases outside the gene matches: 7. The length of the CDR3 is 15 residues. The CDR3, as DNA: TGTGCCAGTAGCCCCCAGACAGGGGGGAAAAACATTCAGTACTTC. As protein: CASSPQTGGKNIQYF.

This chain joins TRBV5-4 and TRBJ1-3, with 8 bases fitting TRBD1. This CDR3 contains 11 residues. The germline CDR1 and CDR2 sequences are SGHNT and YYREEE (reference sequence). The V gene end was trimmed by 7 bases and the J gene end by 8 bases; junction bases not matched to a gene: 2. The CDR3 sequence: CASGGQDTIYF. CDR3 sequence (DNA): TGTGCCAGCGGGGGACAGGACACCATATATTTT.

The chain carries TRBV5-1 and TRBJ2-5, with 8 bases that match TRBD2. The DNA end favors TRBJ2-7, so the J call may be wrong. Per germline, CDR1 SGHRS and CDR2 YFSETQ. The CDR3 contains 16 residues. CDR3 sequence reads: CASSISWLAGSYEQYF. The CDR3 region has the DNA TGCGCCAGCAGCATATCCTGGCTAGCGGGTTCCTACGAGCAGTACTTC.

The V call is TRBV28, the J call TRBJ2-6; D unresolved. CDR3 length: 16 amino acids. V dropped 3 bases and J dropped 0 bases, with 9 bases sitting between them. Germline values: CDR1 MDHEN, CDR2 SYDVKM. CDR3 bases: TGTGCCAGCAGTTTTATACGCCCCTCTGGGGCCAACGTCCTGACTTTC. Translated: CASSFIRPSGANVLTF.

V usage is TRBV7-2 and J usage is TRBJ2-3; TRBD2 matches at 13 bases. The length of the CDR3 is 16 residues. V shed 1 base, J shed 6 bases, and the junction held 4 bases outside the gene matches. The germline V gene encodes CDR1 SGHTA and CDR2 FQGNSA. The CDR3 sequence is CASSLVGTSGKDTQYF. The CDR3 bases are TGTGCCAGCAGCTTAGTCGGGACTAGCGGGAAGGATACGCAGTATTTT. The full variable domain, its missing parts supplied by reference TRBV7-2 and TRBJ2-3, is GAGVSQSPSNKVTEKGKDVELRCDPISGHTALYWYRQSLGQGLEFLIYFQGNSAPDKSGLPSDRFSAERTGGSVSTLTIQRTQQEDSAVYLCASSLVGTSGKDTQYFGPGTRLTVL.

The chain carries TRBV7-2 and TRBJ2-5; 7 nucleotides align to TRBD1. The CDR3 is 14 residues long. The V gene's germline CDR1 is SGHTA and CDR2 FQGNSA. The V segment lost 5 bases and the J segment 7 bases; nucleotides outside the gene matches: 10. This CDR3 is CASSLEQGRGTQYF. For the CDR3, the DNA is TGTGCCAGCAGCCTCGAACAGGGGCGCGGGACCCAGTACTTC. The entire variable domain, with the rest obtained from reference TRBV7-2 and TRBJ2-5, is as follows: GAGVSQSPSNKVTEKGKDVELRCDPISGHTALYWYRQSLGQGLEFLIYFQGNSAPDKSGLPSDRFSAERTGGSVSTLTIQRTQQEDSAVYLCASSLEQGRGTQYFGPGTRLLVL.

A few counts support this clone. The CDR3 loop is CASSRDLAGGPADTQYF. CDR3 bases: TGCGCCAGCAGCCGAGATCTAGCGGGAGGGCCGGCAGATACGCAGTATTTT. V gene TRBV4-1 combines with J gene TRBJ2-3; 12 bases are a match to TRBD2. V lost 4 bases to trimming and J lost 4 bases; unmatched junction nucleotides: 9. This CDR3 has 17 residues. From germline, CDR1 is MGHRA and CDR2 YSYEKL.

V is TRBV7-2 and J is TRBJ2-1, with 7 bases fitting TRBD2. The germline gives CDR1 SGHTA, CDR2 FQGNSA. V dropped 5 bases and J dropped 9; count of bases not matched to a gene: 22. The CDR3 runs 18 residues. CDR3 nucleotides: TGTGCCAGCAGCCCAGGGATAGAGGGAGGAGCGGGGACGATTGAGCAGTTCTTC. Protein sequence: CASSPGIEGGAGTIEQFF.

J is TRBJ2-3 and V is TRBV5-5, with D possibly matching TRBD2 (5 bases). This CDR3 spans 16 amino acids. CDR1 is SGHKS, CDR2 YYEKEE, per germline (reference sequence). The ends were cut back, 5 bases at V and 2 bases at J, with 18 bases in the middle. The CDR3 spells CASRRARGADTDTQYF. In DNA, the CDR3 is TGTGCCAGCAGGCGGGCACGAGGAGCGGACACAGATACGCAGTATTTT.

This chain's CDR3 is CASSPQGGGLGQPQHF. The CDR3 DNA reads TGTGCCAGCAGTCCCCAAGGGGGGGGTCTCGGTCAGCCCCAGCATTTT. The J gene is TRBJ1-5, the V gene TRBV28, with D possibly being TRBD1 (6 bases). This CDR3 is built from 16 residues. The V gene lost 5 bases and the J gene lost 6 bases, with 20 bases spanning the gap. The germline V gene has CDR1 MDHEN and CDR2 SYDVKM.

This chain uses TRBV7-2 with TRBJ2-3; the D is unclear. In germline, CDR1 is SGHTA, CDR2 FQGNSA. CDR3 length equals 13 residues. The germline V and J ends were trimmed by 5 bases and 0 bases, with 6 bases remaining between them. CDR3 coding DNA: TGTGCCAGCAGCACCACTAGCACAGATACGCAGTATTTT. Residues: CASSTTSTDTQYF.

The chain links TRBV19 to TRBJ2-5; 14 nucleotides align to TRBD2. This CDR3 is built from 14 residues. Germline CDR1 LNHDA, CDR2 SQIVND (reference sequence). After removal of 9 bases from V and 7 bases from J, the junction contained 7 bases not matched to a gene. The CDR3 bases are TGTGCCAGCGGGACTAGCGGGGGCCGTGGGACCCAGTACTTC. Its protein is CASGTSGGRGTQYF.

This clone was recorded only once. The rearrangement uses TRBV28 and TRBJ2-5; the match to TRBD1 covers 11 bases. The CDR3 has 16 residues. J was trimmed by 4 bases and V by 3 bases; bases with no gene match: 7. The V gene's germline CDR1 is MDHEN and CDR2 SYDVKM. The CDR3 bases are TGTGCCAGCAGTTTCCGGGACAGGGGGTTGAGAGAGACCCAGTACTTC. Protein product: CASSFRDRGLRETQYF.

This chain links TRBV4-3 with TRBJ1-6, with unresolved D. The V end was cut by 0 bases, the J end by 11 bases, with 14 bases between. The CDR3 runs to 15 residues. In germline, CDR1 is LGHNA, CDR2 YSLEER. DNA for the CDR3: TGCGCCAGCAGCCAAGATGACACCCGGCGTGCACCCCTCCACTTT. Its protein product is CASSQDDTRRAPLHF.

This clone occurred once. DNA for the CDR3: TGTGCCAGCAGTCCCAGGACTGGAGCTAACTATGGCTACACCTTC. This codes for CASSPRTGANYGYTF. The chain recombines TRBV6-1 with TRBJ1-2, with D unclear. The CDR3 spans 15 residues. Germline CDR1 and CDR2: MNHNS and SASEGT. V shed 5 bases and J shed 0 bases, with 13 bases lying between them.

This clone occurred a few times. The CDR3 DNA sequence: TGTGCCAGCAGCTTGGGCCAGACCCAAGCTTTCTTT. Its protein is CASSLGQTQAFF. The genes are TRBV7-9 and TRBJ1-1; no clear D gene. Looked up from germline, CDR1 is SEHNR and CDR2 is FQNEAQ (reference sequence). Trimming cost V 3 bases and J 9 bases, with 11 bases left between them. The CDR3 is 12 amino acids.

V and J are TRBV28 and TRBJ2-7; D ambiguous. This CDR3 contains 13 residues. Trimming stripped 0 bases from V and 2 bases from J, with 5 bases between. Germline V CDR1 and CDR2: MDHEN, SYDVKM. The CDR3 region is CASSLWTTYEQYF. The DNA for the CDR3 is TGTGCCAGCAGTTTATGGACGACCTACGAGCAGTACTTC.

The chain links TRBV7-2 to TRBJ2-1, with D possibly TRBD2 on 5 matching bases. V shed 4 bases and J shed 6 bases, with 16 bases lying between them. The CDR3 is 15 residues long. Germline V gene sequence: CDR1 SGHTA, CDR2 FQGNSA. CDR3 sequence (DNA): TGTGCCAGCAGCTCCCGGGCCCTCGGGGTCAATGAGCAGTTCTTC. Translation: CASSSRALGVNEQFF.

The V call is TRBV27, the J call TRBJ2-7; 7 nucleotides match TRBD2. The CDR3 extends over 13 amino acids. V lost 0 bases to trimming and J lost 4 bases; unmatched junction nucleotides: 0. From germline, CDR1 is MNHEY and CDR2 SMNVEV (reference sequence). The DNA of the CDR3 is TGTGCCAGCAGTTTATCGGGAGGGTACGAGCAGTACTTC. It translates to CASSLSGGYEQYF.

The V call is TRBV7-2, the J call TRBJ2-1; 9 bases match TRBD1. With V trimmed by 5 bases and J by 10 bases, 12 bases remained unmatched. Germline loops: CDR1 SGHTA, CDR2 FQGNSA. The CDR3 has 15 amino acids. DNA for the CDR3: TGTGCCAGCAGCCCTTGGGTTGGACAGGGGCAAGAGCAGTTCTTC. It yields the protein CASSPWVGQGQEQFF.

The rearrangement uses TRBV28 and TRBJ1-5; TRBD1 might be the D (6 bases). With 3 bases removed from V and 4 bases from J, the gap between germline ends came to 19 bases. In germline, CDR1 is MDHEN, CDR2 SYDVKM. The CDR3 runs to 17 residues. The CDR3 DNA reads TGTGCCAGCAGTTTGAACAGGGCCCCCTGGGAGAATCAGCCCCAGCATTTT. Residues: CASSLNRAPWENQPQHF. The full variable domain, with the rest looked up from reference TRBV28 and TRBJ1-5, is DVKVTQSSRYLVKRTGEKVFLECVQDMDHENMFWYRQDPGLGLRLIYFSYDVKMKEKGDIPEGYSVSREKKERFSLILESASTNQTSMYLCASSLNRAPWENQPQHFGDGTRLSIL.

The J gene is TRBJ1-2, the V gene TRBV6-5, with 7 bases aligning to TRBD1. There are 15 residues in the CDR3. Germline loops: CDR1 MNHEY, CDR2 SVGAGI. V dropped 7 bases and J dropped 4; count of bases not matched to a gene: 12. The CDR3 DNA reads as TGTGCCAGCACCCGGGGGGCTAGGACAGGCTATGGCTACACCTTC. It specifies CASTRGARTGYGYTF.

The chain links TRBV27 to TRBJ2-5; 16 bases fit TRBD2. Per the germline V gene, CDR1 is MNHEY and CDR2 is SMNVEV (reference sequence). The CDR3 length is 19 residues. V shed 6 bases, J shed 4 bases, and the junction held 14 bases outside the gene matches. The CDR3, as DNA: TGTGCCAGCAGCCCGGGACTAGCGGGAGGGCCAGGGGTAAGAGAGACCCAGTACTTC. Translated, it gives CASSPGLAGGPGVRETQYF.

The chain joins TRBV27 to TRBJ1-4, with TRBD1 as a possible D gene (6 bases). This CDR3 spans 13 amino acids. V lost 6 bases to trimming and J lost 4 bases, with 9 bases between them. CDR1 and CDR2 (germline): MNHEY, SMNVEV (reference sequence). The DNA for the CDR3 is TGTGCCAGCAGGAGGGGGAATAATGAAAAACTGTTTTTT. Its protein is CASRRGNNEKLFF. Full variable domain (missing parts from reference TRBV27 and TRBJ1-4): EAQVTQNPRYLITVTGKKLTVTCSQNMNHEYMSWYRQDPGLGLRQIYYSMNVEVTDKGDVPEGYKVSRKEKRNFPLILESPSPNQTSLYFCASRRGNNEKLFFGSGTQLSVL.